This record concerns one T cell receptor (beta chain) sequence. Its antigen is not known. This specimen belongs to a study of identical twins. Study-wide results and caveats: With abundant cord blood beta clonotypes, insertions were fewer; memory repertoires showed no such pattern. Beta out-of-frame sequences displayed a weaker excess of sharing between twins.

A universal primer site came from template switching; cDNA carried unique molecular identifiers. MiXCR, applied by TCRdb to the 5' RACE reads, yields one record per CDR3 protein. Of 350,000 or so distinct CDR3 sequences in the sample, approximately 9.1% were seen once. The sample was naive T cells sorted from blood. This receptor was taken from a woman aged 50 to 60 in good health.

The CDR3 reads CASSEQTGTDTGELFF. The CDR3 nucleotides are TGTGCCAGCAGTGAACAGACAGGGACGGACACCGGGGAGCTGTTTTTT. V gene TRBV25-1 combines with J gene TRBJ2-2; 7 positions match TRBD1. The CDR3 extends over 16 amino acids. CDR1 MGHDK and CDR2 SYGVNS come from the germline V gene. V shed 2 bases, J shed 3 bases, and the junction held 6 bases outside the gene matches.